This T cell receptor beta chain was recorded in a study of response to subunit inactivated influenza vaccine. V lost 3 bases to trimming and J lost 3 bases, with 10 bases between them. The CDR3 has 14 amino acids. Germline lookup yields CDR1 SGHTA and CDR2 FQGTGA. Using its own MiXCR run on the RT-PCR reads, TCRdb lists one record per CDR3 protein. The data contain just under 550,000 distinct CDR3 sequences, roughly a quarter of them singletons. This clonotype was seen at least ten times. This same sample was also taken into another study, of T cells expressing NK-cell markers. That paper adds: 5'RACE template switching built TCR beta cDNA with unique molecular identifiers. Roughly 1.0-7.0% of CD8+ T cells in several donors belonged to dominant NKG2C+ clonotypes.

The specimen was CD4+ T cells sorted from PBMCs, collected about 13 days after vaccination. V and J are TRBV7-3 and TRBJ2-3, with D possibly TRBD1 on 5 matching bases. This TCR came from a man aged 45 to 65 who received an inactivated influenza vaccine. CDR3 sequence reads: CASSLGQLTDTQYF. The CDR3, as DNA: TGTGCCAGCAGCTTGGGGCAGTTAACAGATACGCAGTATTTT.